This T cell receptor (beta chain) was identified in a study of T cell responses to AZD1222 COVID-19 vaccine. Only in-frame clones appear in the TCRdb table, and some are missing; sequencing was by immunoSEQ multiplex PCR. The table has approximately 160,000 clones, roughly 90% seen once. Trimming stripped 0 bases from V and 3 bases from J, with 12 bases between. Germline values: CDR1 ENHRY, CDR2 SYGVKD. The CDR3 has 15 residues. The chain is built from TRBV10-3 and TRBJ2-7, with TRBD2 as a possible D gene (5 bases). The material sequenced was peripheral blood, taken on day 0 of AZD1222 vaccination. The receptor was derived from an adult in good health. The CDR3 DNA reads TGTGCCATCAGTGAGTCGTTAGGGAGTAGCTACGAGCAGTACTTC. Translating it yields CAISESLGSSYEQYF.